The entry below gives a single T cell receptor beta chain sequence along with its context. The sample belongs to a study of blood T cell repertoires in COVID-19. Study summary: There were acute and convalescent COVID-19 samples, and they came from the United States, Italy and Spain.

Donors in Cohort 3 who had recovered were those with two negative PCRs, healthcare professional clearance, or resolution of their symptoms. Original analysis: Cell counts per sample came from amplifying reference gene primers. The data were produced by immunoSEQ multiplex PCR, yet TCRdb's version contains in-frame clones alone and is incomplete. V, J and clone size are those of that table, while D and trimming were read from the DNA. The repertoire holds some 170,000 clones, with around 80% as singletons. Looked up from germline, CDR1 is SGHVS and CDR2 is FNYEAQ. V trimming: 0 bases; J trimming: 2 bases; junction bases outside the gene matches: 7. The CDR3 loop spans 17 amino acids.

The chain couples TRBV7-6 to TRBJ1-5, with 7 bases that match TRBD1. This TCR was recovered from a man in his forties or fifties who had recovered from COVID-19. Source material: PBMCs or T cells enriched from blood (not recorded which). As DNA, the CDR3 is TGTGCCAGCAGCTTAGCCACAGGGACAGTAGGCAATCAGCCCCAGCATTTT. This codes for CASSLATGTVGNQPQHF.